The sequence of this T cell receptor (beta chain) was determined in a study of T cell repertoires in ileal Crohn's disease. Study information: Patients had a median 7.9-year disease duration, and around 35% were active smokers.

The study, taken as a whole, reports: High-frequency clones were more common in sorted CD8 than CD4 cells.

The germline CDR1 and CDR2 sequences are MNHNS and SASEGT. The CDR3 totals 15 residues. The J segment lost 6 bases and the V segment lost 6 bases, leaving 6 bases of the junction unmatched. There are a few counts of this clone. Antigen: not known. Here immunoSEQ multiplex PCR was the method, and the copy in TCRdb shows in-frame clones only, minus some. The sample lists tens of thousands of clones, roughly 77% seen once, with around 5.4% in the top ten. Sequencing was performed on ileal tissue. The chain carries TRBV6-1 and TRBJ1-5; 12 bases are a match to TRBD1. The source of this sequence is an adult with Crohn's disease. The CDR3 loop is CASSAGQGAFQPQHF. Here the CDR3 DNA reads TGTGCCAGCAGCGCGGGACAGGGGGCATTTCAGCCCCAGCATTTT.